This T cell receptor (beta chain) was captured by sequencing in a study of blood T cell repertoires in COVID-19. Across the study: Samples of COVID-19 (acute and convalescent) were obtained from the United States, Italy and Spain.

The CDR3 runs 14 residues. Germline CDR1 is SGHAT and CDR2 is FQDESV (reference sequence). Losses at the gene ends were 6 bases for V and 5 bases for J; bases not matched to a gene: 5. Sequencing used immunoSEQ multiplex PCR; TCRdb keeps in-frame clones, though not all of them. The sample holds over 150,000 clones; roughly 82% are singletons and the top ten take about 10%. The TCR originated in a middle-aged man who had recovered from COVID-19. The sample comprised PBMCs or T cells enriched from blood (not recorded which). This chain connects TRBV11-1 to TRBJ2-5; 11 bases line up with TRBD2. In DNA form, the CDR3 reads TGTGCCAGCAGTTCGGGACTAGCGGCGGAGACCCAGTACTTC. This codes for CASSSGLAAETQYF.